The 4 T cell receptor beta chains below were found in one sample sequenced in a study of T cell responses to AZD1222 COVID-19 vaccine. The data were produced by immunoSEQ multiplex PCR, yet TCRdb's version contains in-frame clones alone and is incomplete. The data contain 95,000 to 150,000 clones, around 85% of them singletons. The starting material was peripheral blood, obtained on day 0 of AZD1222 vaccination. All receptors come from an adult in good health.

This clone showed up just once. The chain recombines TRBV20-1 with TRBJ2-7; a possible D gene is TRBD1 (5 bases). CDR3 length: 10 residues. Germline V CDR1 and CDR2: DFQATT, SNEGSKA (reference sequence). Trimming pared 8 bases from V and 5 bases from J, leaving 10 bases between. This CDR3 reads CSTQGNEQYF. In DNA, the CDR3 is TGCAGTACGCAGGGAAACGAGCAGTACTTC.

This rearrangement joins TRBV10-3 to TRBJ1-1; D is undetermined. The V end was cut by 0 bases, the J end by 6 bases, with 11 bases between. Per the germline V gene, CDR1 is ENHRY and CDR2 is SYGVKD. This CDR3 spans 14 amino acids. This CDR3 reads CAISESRVYAEAFF. CDR3 sequence (DNA): TGTGCCATCAGTGAGTCGAGAGTGTACGCTGAAGCTTTCTTT.

Note on this clone: The same CDR3 arises from other DNA sequences in this sample as well. The chain couples TRBV27 to TRBJ2-1; maybe TRBD1 (5 bases). V gave up 6 bases and J gave up 4 bases, with 7 bases separating them. The CDR3 length is 12 residues. Germline V gene data show CDR1 as MNHEY and CDR2 as SMNVEV (reference sequence). The chain's CDR3 is CASSPGYNEQFF. CDR3 in DNA: TGTGCCAGCAGCCCAGGGTACAATGAGCAGTTCTTC.

The genes are TRBV7-9 and TRBJ1-6; the D is unclear. Deletions cut 4 bases from V and 10 bases from J, with 14 bases between. In germline, CDR1 is SEHNR, CDR2 FQNEAQ (reference sequence). The CDR3 extends over 14 amino acids. CDR3 region: CASSSDRRESPLHF. The CDR3 bases are TGTGCCAGCAGCTCAGACCGACGGGAGTCACCCCTCCACTTT.